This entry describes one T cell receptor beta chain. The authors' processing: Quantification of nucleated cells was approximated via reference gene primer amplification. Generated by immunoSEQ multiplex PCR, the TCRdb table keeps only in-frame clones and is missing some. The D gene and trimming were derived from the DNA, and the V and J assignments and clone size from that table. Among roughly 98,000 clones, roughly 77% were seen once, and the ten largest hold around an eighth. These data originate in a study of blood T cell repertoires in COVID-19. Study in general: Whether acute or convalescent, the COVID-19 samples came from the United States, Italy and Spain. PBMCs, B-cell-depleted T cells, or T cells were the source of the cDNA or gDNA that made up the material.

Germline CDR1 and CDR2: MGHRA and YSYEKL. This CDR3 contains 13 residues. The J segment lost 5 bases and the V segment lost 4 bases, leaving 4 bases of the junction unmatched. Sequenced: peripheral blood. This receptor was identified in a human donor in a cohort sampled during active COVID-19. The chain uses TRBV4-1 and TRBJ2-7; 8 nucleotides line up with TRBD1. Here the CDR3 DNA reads TGCGCCAGCAGCCGTGACAGGGGACACGAGCAGTACTTC. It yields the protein CASSRDRGHEQYF.